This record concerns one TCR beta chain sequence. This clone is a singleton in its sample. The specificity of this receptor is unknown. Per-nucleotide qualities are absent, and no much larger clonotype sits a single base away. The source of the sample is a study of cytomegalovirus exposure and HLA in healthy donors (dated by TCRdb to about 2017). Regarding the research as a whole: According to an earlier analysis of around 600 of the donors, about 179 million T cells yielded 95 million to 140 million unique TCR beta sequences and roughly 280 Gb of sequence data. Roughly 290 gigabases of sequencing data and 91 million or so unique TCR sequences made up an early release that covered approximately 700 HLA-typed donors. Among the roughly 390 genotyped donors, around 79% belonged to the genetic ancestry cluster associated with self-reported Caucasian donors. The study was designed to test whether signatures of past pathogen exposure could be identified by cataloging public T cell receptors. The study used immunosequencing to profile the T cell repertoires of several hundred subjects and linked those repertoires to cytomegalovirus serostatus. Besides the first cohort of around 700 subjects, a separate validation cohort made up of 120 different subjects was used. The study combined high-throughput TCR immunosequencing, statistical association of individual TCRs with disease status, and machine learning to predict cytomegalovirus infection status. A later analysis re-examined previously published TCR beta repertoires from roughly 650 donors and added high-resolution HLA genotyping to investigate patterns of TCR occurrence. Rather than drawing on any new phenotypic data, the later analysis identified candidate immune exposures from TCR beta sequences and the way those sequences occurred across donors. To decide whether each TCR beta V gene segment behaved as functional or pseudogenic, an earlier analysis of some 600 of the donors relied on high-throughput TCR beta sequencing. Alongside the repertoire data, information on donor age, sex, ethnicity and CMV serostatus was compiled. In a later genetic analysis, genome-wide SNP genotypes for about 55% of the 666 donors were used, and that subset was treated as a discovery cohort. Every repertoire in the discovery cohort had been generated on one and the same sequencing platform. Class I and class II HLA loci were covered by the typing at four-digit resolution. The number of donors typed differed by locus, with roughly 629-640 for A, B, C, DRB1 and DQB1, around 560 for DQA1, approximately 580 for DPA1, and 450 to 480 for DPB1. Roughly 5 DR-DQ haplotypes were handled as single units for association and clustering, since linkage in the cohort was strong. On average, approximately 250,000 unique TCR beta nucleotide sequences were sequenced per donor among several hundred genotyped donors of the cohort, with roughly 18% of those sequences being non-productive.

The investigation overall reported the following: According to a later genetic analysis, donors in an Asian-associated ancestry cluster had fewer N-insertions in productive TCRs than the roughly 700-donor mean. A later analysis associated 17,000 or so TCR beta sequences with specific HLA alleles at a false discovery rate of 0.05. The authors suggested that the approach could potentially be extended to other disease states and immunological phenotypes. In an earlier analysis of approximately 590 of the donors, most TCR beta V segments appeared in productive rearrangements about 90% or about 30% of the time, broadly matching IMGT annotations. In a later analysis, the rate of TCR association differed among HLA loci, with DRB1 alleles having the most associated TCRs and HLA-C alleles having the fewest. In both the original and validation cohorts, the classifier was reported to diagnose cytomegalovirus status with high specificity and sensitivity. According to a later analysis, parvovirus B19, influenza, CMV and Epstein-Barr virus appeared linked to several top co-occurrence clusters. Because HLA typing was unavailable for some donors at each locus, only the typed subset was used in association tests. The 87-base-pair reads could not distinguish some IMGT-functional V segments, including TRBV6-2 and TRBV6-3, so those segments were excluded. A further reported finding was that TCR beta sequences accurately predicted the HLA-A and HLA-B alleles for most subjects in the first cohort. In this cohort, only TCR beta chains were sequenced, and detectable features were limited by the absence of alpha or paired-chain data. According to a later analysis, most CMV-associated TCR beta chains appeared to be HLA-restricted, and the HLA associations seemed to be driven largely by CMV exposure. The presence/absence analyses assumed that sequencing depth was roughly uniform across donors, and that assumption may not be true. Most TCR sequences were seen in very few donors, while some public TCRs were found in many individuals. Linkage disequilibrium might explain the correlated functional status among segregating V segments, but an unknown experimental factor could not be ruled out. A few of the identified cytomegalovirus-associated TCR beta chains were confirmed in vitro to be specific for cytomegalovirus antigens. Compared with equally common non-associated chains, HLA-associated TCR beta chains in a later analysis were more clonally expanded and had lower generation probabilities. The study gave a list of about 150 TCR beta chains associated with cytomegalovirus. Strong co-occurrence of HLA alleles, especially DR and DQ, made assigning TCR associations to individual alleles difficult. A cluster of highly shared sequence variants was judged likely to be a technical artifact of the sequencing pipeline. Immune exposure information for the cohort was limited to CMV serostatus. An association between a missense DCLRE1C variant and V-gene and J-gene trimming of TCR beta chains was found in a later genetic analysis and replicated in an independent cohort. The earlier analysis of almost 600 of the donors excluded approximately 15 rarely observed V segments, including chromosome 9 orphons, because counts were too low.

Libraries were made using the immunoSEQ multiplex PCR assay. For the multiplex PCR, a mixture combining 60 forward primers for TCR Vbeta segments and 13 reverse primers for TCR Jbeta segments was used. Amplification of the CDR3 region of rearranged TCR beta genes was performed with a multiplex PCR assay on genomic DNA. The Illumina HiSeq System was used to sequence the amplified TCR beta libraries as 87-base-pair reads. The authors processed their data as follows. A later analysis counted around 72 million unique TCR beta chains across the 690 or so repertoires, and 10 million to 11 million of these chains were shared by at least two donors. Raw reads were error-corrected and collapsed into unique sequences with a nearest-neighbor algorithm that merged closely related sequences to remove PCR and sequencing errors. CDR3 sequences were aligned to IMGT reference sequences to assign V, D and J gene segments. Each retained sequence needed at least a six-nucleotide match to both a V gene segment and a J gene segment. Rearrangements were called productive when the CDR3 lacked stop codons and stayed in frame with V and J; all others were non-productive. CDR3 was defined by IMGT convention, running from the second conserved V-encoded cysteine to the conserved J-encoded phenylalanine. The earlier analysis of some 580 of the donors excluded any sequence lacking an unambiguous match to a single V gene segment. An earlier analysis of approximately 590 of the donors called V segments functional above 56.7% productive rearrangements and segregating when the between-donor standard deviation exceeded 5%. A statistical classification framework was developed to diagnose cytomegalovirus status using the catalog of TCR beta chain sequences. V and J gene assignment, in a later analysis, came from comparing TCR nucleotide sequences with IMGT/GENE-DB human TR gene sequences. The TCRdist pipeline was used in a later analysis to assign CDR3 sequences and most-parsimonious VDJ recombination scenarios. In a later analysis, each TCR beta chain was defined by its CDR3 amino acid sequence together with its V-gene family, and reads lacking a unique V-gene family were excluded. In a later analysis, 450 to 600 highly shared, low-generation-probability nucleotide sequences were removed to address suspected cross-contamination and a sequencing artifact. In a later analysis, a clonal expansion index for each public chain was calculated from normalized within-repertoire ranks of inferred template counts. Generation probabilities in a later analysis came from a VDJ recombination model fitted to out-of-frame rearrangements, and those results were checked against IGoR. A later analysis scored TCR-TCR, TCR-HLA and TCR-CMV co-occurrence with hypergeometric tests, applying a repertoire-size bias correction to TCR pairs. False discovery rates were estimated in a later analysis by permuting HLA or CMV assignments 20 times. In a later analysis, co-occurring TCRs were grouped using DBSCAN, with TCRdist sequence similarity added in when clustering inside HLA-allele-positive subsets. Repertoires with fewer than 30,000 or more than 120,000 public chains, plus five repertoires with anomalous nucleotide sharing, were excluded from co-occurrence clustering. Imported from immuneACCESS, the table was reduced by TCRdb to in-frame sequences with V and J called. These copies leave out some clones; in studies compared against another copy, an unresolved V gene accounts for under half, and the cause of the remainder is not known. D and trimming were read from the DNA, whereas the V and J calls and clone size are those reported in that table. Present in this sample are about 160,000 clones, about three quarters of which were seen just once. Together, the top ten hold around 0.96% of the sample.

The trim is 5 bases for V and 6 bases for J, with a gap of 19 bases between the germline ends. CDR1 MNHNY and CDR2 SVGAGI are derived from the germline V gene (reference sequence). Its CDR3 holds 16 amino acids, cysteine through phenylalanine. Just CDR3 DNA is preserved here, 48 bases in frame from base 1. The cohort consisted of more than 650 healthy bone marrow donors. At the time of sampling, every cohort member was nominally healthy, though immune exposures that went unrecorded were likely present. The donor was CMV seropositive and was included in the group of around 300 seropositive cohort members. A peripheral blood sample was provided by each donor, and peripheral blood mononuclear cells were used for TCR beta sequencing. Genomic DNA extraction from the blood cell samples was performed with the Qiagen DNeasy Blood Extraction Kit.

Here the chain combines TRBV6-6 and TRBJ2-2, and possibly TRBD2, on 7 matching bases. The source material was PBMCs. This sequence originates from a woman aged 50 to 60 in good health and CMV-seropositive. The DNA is TGTGCCAGCAGTGGTGGGGGGGGCGTCCTTTCCGGGGAGCTGTTTTTT. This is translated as CASSGGGGVLSGELFF.